Below are 8 T cell receptor beta chains sequenced from a single sample in a study of radiotherapy plus CTLA-4 blockade in lung cancer. Libraries were prepared by immunoSEQ multiplex PCR; TCRdb keeps only in-frame clonotypes and omits some of them. The sample records 65,000 to 95,000 clones, roughly 84% being singletons. The sequences come from peripheral blood, collected from a patient treated with radiotherapy plus ipilimumab. The receptor source for this set is a human donor with non-small cell lung cancer that progressed on radiotherapy plus ipilimumab.

V is TRBV2 and J is TRBJ2-1, with D tentatively TRBD2 (6 bases). The CDR3 consists of 13 residues. Trimming removed 8 bases from V and 7 bases from J, with 15 bases in between. Germline V lookup: CDR1 SNHLY, CDR2 FYNNEI. CDR3 nucleotide sequence: TGTGCCAGCGTAAGCGGGCGGGGTAATGAGCAGTTCTTC. The encoded protein is CASVSGRGNEQFF.

The genes are TRBV6-1 and TRBJ1-2; D unclear. Looked up from germline, CDR1 is MNHNS and CDR2 is SASEGT. V was clipped by 7 bases and J by 8 bases, with 23 bases between them. The CDR3 loop spans 15 amino acids. CDR3 amino acids: CASIEGAGARLGYTF. CDR3 nucleotides: TGTGCCAGCATCGAAGGTGCGGGAGCCCGACTAGGCTACACCTTC.

The chain uses TRBV7-8 and TRBJ2-1, with TRBD1 as a possible D gene (6 bases). CDR1 is SGHVS, CDR2 FQNEAQ, per germline. V was pared by 3 bases and J by 5 bases, with 11 bases between. CDR3 length: 14 amino acids. The CDR3 here is CASSFFRGDNEQFF. In nucleotides, the CDR3 is TGTGCCAGCAGCTTCTTCAGGGGTGACAATGAGCAGTTCTTC. The full variable domain, completed using reference TRBV7-8 and TRBJ2-1, is GAGVSQSPRYKVAKRGQDVALRCDPISGHVSLFWYQQALGQGPEFLTYFQNEAQLDKSGLPSDRFFAERPEGSVSTLKIQRTQQEDSAVYLCASSFFRGDNEQFFGPGTRLTVL.

The chain joins TRBV21-1 to TRBJ2-7. TRBV21-1 is termed a pseudogene. This CDR3 region has 15 residues. The CDR3 DNA reads TGTGCCAGCAGCAAAGGGGTACTGGGTCCCTACGAGCAGTACTTC. Amino acids: CASSKGVLGPYEQYF.

The CDR3 DNA reads TGTGCCAGCTCACCAATGGGTGGACTAGCCAAAAACATTCAGTACTTC. It encodes CASSPMGGLAKNIQYF. This chain joins TRBV18 and TRBJ2-4, with TRBD2 as a possible D gene (5 bases). CDR1 and CDR2 from the germline V gene are KGHSH and LQKENI. Trimming stripped 2 bases from V and 0 bases from J, with 11 bases between. This CDR3 comprises 16 residues.

The table lists this clone with a few counts. The genes are TRBV5-1 and TRBJ1-4, with a possible D match to TRBD1 (5 bases). CDR3 length: 13 residues. Trimming took 0 bases from V and 8 from J, leaving 8 bases between them. The germline V gene has CDR1 SGHRS and CDR2 YFSETQ. CDR3 sequence: CASSLEGLEKLFF. The CDR3 DNA reads as TGCGCCAGCAGCTTGGAGGGGCTCGAAAAACTGTTTTTT.

V is TRBV7-3 and J is TRBJ2-2; 10 positions match TRBD1. The germline V gene encodes CDR1 SGHTA and CDR2 FQGTGA. The J segment lost 1 base and the V segment lost 5 bases, leaving 7 bases of the junction unmatched. The CDR3 runs to 17 residues. The CDR3 sequence is CASSLHWTGGNTGELFF. The CDR3 nucleotides read TGTGCCAGCAGCCTTCATTGGACAGGGGGGAACACCGGGGAGCTGTTTTTT.

The DNA of the CDR3 is TGTGCCAGCAGCTTAGGGGGCATGGGGTCCTACAATGAGCAGTTCTTC. Its protein product is CASSLGGMGSYNEQFF. The gene calls are TRBV7-6 and TRBJ2-1, with a possible D match to TRBD1 (5 bases). V was cut by 1 base and J by 1 base, with 11 bases left in between. CDR1 SGHVS and CDR2 FNYEAQ come from the germline V gene. The CDR3 is made up of 16 amino acids.